Listed below are T cell receptor beta chains from one sample, sequenced in a study of human T cells and chemical hapten exposure. One entry per CDR3 protein, called by TCRdb with MiXCR from the RACE reads. The sample yields approximately 400,000 distinct CDR3 sequences, approximately 5.1% seen once. Material: whole blood, obtained in connection with sensitization to the hapten diphenylcyclopropenone (DPC). These receptor sequences come from a woman between 45 and 60 years old with alopecia areata. Some clones in this sample may be carry-over from other donors' samples. Each CDR3 is given with its conserved first and last residue. The D gene is left open where the match is weak. Size is omitted from some rows. Given values are once, few, many or a class for expanded clones.

V gene,J gene,clone size,D gene,CDR3 DNA,CDR3 protein
TRBV10-3,TRBJ1-2,many,NA,TGTGCCATCAGCGAACCCCCGACAGCTTACTATGGCTACACCTTC,CAISEPPTAYYGYTF
TRBV7-9,TRBJ2-1,many,TRBD2,TGTGCCAGCAGCTGGGGAGCGGGAGGGGGCGTTGAGCAGTTCTTC,CASSWGAGGGVEQFF
TRBV10-2,TRBJ2-7,many,NA,TGCGCCAGCAGTGAGTCGATCCAGATACACGAGCAGTACTTC,CASSESIQIHEQYF
TRBV4-3,TRBJ2-1,NA,TRBD2,TGCGCCAGCAGCCCCCGACTAGCGGGAGAAATATTAAATGAGCAGTTCTTC,CASSPRLAGEILNEQFF
TRBV29-1,TRBJ2-5,few,NA,TGCAGCGTTGGGAGGGGGCGGCAAGAGACCCAGTACTTC,CSVGRGRQETQYF
TRBV10-3,TRBJ1-1,few,NA,TGTGCCATCAGGGGACCCGGCGGGGCTGAAGCTTTCTTT,CAIRGPGGAEAFF
TRBV29-1,TRBJ1-3,many,TRBD1,TGCAGCGGACGGACAGGCTCTGGAAACACCATATATTTT,CSGRTGSGNTIYF
TRBV27,TRBJ2-5,NA,NA,TGTGCCAGCAGTTTATACGGGGCGGTAGAGACCCAGTACTTC,CASSLYGAVETQYF
TRBV29-1,TRBJ2-6,many,NA,TGCAGCGTTGGCCCCGAGGGACCGACCCCTGGGGCCAACGTCCTGACTTTC,CSVGPEGPTPGANVLTF
TRBV27,TRBJ1-2,many,NA,TGTGCCAGCAGTTTAAGTAGGGGAGCTAACTATGGCTACACCTTC,CASSLSRGANYGYTF
TRBV6-5,TRBJ1-1,many,NA,TGTGCCAGCAGCTTCGGTAGCACTGAAGCTTTCTTT,CASSFGSTEAFF
TRBV10-3,TRBJ2-1,many,NA,TGTGCCATCAGGGCCGGGTTCAGCTCCTACAATGAGCAGTTCTTC,CAIRAGFSSYNEQFF
TRBV27,TRBJ2-3,many,TRBD2,TGTGCCAGCAGCACTAGCGGGGGCACAGATACGCAGTATTTT,CASSTSGGTDTQYF
TRBV28,TRBJ2-2,many,NA,TGTGCCAGCAGTTGGGACGGCACCGGGGAGCTGTTTTTT,CASSWDGTGELFF
TRBV12-3/TRBV12-4,TRBJ1-3,many,NA,TGTGCCAGCAGCCAGGGAAACACCATATATTTT,CASSQGNTIYF
TRBV20-1,TRBJ1-4,few,NA,TGCAGTGCTCGGCTGGAGGAAAAACTGTTTTTT,CSARLEEKLFF
TRBV7-2,TRBJ1-6,NA,NA,TGTGCCAGCAGCTTATCGTTGCAGAATAATTCACCCCTCCACTTT,CASSLSLQNNSPLHF
TRBV9,TRBJ2-3,many,NA,TGTGCCAACCAAAAGGGCCCTGCCAGCACAGATACGCAGTATTTT,CANQKGPASTDTQYF
TRBV7-9,TRBJ2-4,few,NA,TGTGCCAGCAGCCCAGGGACACCCGACTCATACTTAGGCAAAAACATTCAGTACTTC,CASSPGTPDSYLGKNIQYF
TRBV12-3/TRBV12-4,TRBJ2-3,many,NA,TGTGCCAGCAGTTTTCGAACTCGGGGCCAAAGCACAGATACGCAGTATTTT,CASSFRTRGQSTDTQYF
TRBV11-2,TRBJ2-7,NA,TRBD2,TGTGCCAGCAGCTTGGGACTAGCGGGAGCCGAGCAGTACTTC,CASSLGLAGAEQYF
TRBV5-1,TRBJ2-1,few,TRBD2,TGCGCCAGCAGCTTACGGACTAGCGGGGGGGCAGATGAGCAGTTCTTC,CASSLRTSGGADEQFF
TRBV27,TRBJ2-7,many,NA,TGTGCCAGCAGTTTAGGACAGTCGTACGAGCAGTACTTC,CASSLGQSYEQYF
TRBV29-1,TRBJ2-3,few,NA,TGCAGCGCTCCCGGGGGCGATACAGATACGCAGTATTTT,CSAPGGDTDTQYF
TRBV29-1,TRBJ2-3,many,NA,TGCAGCGTTGGTCGGCTCACAGATACGCAGTATTTT,CSVGRLTDTQYF
TRBV12-3/TRBV12-4,TRBJ2-7,many,NA,TGTGCCAGCAGCCTCAATTTGGTGAGCGAGCAGTACTTC,CASSLNLVSEQYF
TRBV7-2,TRBJ2-3,NA,NA,TGTGCCAGCAGCCTCCCAGACTTTTATAGCACAGATACGCAGTATTTT,CASSLPDFYSTDTQYF
TRBV6-2/TRBV6-3,TRBJ2-1,many,NA,TGTGCCAGCAGTGCCAGATACAATGAGCAGTTCTTC,CASSARYNEQFF
TRBV7-2,TRBJ2-1,many,NA,TGTGCCAGCAGCCTCGTGAGTAGGAATGAGCAGTTCTTC,CASSLVSRNEQFF
TRBV2,TRBJ2-7,many,TRBD1,TGTGCCAGCAGTGAGCAGGGACAGGGACACTACGAGCAGTACTTC,CASSEQGQGHYEQYF
TRBV28,TRBJ1-3,many,NA,TGTGCCAGCAGTTTTCCCCGTCCCTCTGGAAACACCATATATTTT,CASSFPRPSGNTIYF
TRBV9,TRBJ2-1,many,TRBD2,TGTGCCAGCAGCGTGGCGGGAGGTCCAGGGGATGAGCAGTTCTTC,CASSVAGGPGDEQFF
TRBV2,TRBJ2-3,NA,NA,TGTGCCAGCAGTGATGGGCCTCGGAAAGATACGCAGTATTTT,CASSDGPRKDTQYF
TRBV2,TRBJ2-1,many,NA,TGTGCCAGCAGTACGACAGATTACAATGAGCAGTTCTTC,CASSTTDYNEQFF
TRBV6-2/TRBV6-3,TRBJ2-4,few,TRBD2,TGTGCCAGCTTTGAGGGAGGGCCTGGAAACATTCAGTACTTC,CASFEGGPGNIQYF
TRBV24-1,TRBJ2-1,NA,NA,TGTGCCACCAGTGATGGAGTGGGTGAGCAGTTCTTC,CATSDGVGEQFF
TRBV7-8,TRBJ2-3,many,TRBD2,TGTGCCAGCAGCTTACGACTAGCGGGGGGGCCAGATACGCAGTATTTT,CASSLRLAGGPDTQYF
TRBV12-3/TRBV12-4,TRBJ1-6,few,NA,TGTGCCAGCAGCTGGGAGAATTCACCCCTCCACTTT,CASSWENSPLHF
TRBV12-3/TRBV12-4,TRBJ2-2,NA,TRBD1,TGTGCCAGCAGCCGGGACAGGGATTACACCGGGGAGCTGTTTTTT,CASSRDRDYTGELFF
TRBV12-3/TRBV12-4,TRBJ2-7,many,NA,TGTGCCAGCAGTTCAAGGACAGAGCAGTACTTC,CASSSRTEQYF
TRBV6-6,TRBJ1-5,few,TRBD1,TGTGCCAGCAGCCCTTTGGACAGGGGGCGACGACAGCCCCAGCATTTT,CASSPLDRGRRQPQHF
TRBV5-4,TRBJ1-3,NA,TRBD1,TGTGCCAGCAGCCTCCGACAGGGGGCTGGAAACACCATATATTTT,CASSLRQGAGNTIYF
TRBV6-5,TRBJ1-2,NA,NA,TGTGCCAGCAGTTATAAGGGTGGCTACACCTTC,CASSYKGGYTF